These T cell receptor beta chains were read from a single sample in a study of regulatory T cells in long-lasting Graves disease. TCRdb redid the calling of the multiplex PCR reads with MiXCR, one entry per CDR3 protein. The sample holds some 300,000 distinct CDR3 sequences, around 23% seen once. Specimen: peripheral blood mononuclear cells (PBMCs), collected when the disease was refractory, from a patient treated with antithyroid drugs. These receptors all stem from a female donor with Graves disease. CDR3s include the opening cysteine and the closing phenylalanine or tryptophan. D genes are given only for firm matches. Only some rows state a clone size, as once, few, many or a class for expanded clones.

len | abundance | d_gene | j_gene | v_gene | CDR3nt | CDR3aa
13 | few | . | TRBJ1-1 | TRBV5-5 | TGTGCCAGCAGCTTGGTAGGGGACACTGAAGCTTTCTTT | CASSLVGDTEAFF
18 | many | TRBD1 | TRBJ2-7 | TRBV28 | TGTGCCAGCAGTTCCTCCCATTCGGGACAGGGACTCTCCTACGAGCAGTACTTC | CASSSSHSGQGLSYEQYF
14 | many | . | TRBJ2-7 | TRBV2 | TGTGCCAGCACTACTTTTGCCCCGGGGTACGAGCAGTACTTC | CASTTFAPGYEQYF
16 | . | TRBD2 | TRBJ2-7 | TRBV27 | TGTGCCAGCAGCCGGAAGGGACTAGCGGGAGGATACGAGCAGTACTTC | CASSRKGLAGGYEQYF
15 | many | TRBD1 | TRBJ2-5 | TRBV7-9 | TGTGCCAGCAGCTTAGCGACAGGGCGCGAGGAGACCCAGTACTTC | CASSLATGREETQYF
17 | . | . | TRBJ2-7 | TRBV27 | TGTGCCAGCAGTTCAGACTCACCGGGACGGTCGTTTTTGGAGCAGTACTTC | CASSSDSPGRSFLEQYF
19 | many | TRBD2 | TRBJ2-5 | TRBV6-2/TRBV6-3 | TGTGCCAGCAGTTACTCGGCGGCTAGCGGGAGGACCCCCCAAGAGACCCAGTACTTC | CASSYSAASGRTPQETQYF
13 | . | . | TRBJ2-7 | TRBV18 | TGTGCCAGCTCACCATTTCAGTTCTACGAGCAGTACTTC | CASSPFQFYEQYF
15 | many | TRBD1 | TRBJ1-5 | TRBV6-1 | TGTGCCAGCAGGGAATCGGGACAGGAGAATCAGCCCCAGCATTTT | CASRESGQENQPQHF
15 | . | TRBD2 | TRBJ2-2 | TRBV7-2 | TGTGCCAGCAGCCTCCTGGGGAGGGATACCGGGGAGCTGTTTTTT | CASSLLGRDTGELFF
13 | many | . | TRBJ1-5 | TRBV9 | TGTGCCAGCAGCGTAGTGTGCGACTGTTCCCAGCATTTT | CASSVVCDCSQHF
17 | many | TRBD1 | TRBJ1-1 | TRBV20-1 | TGCAGTGCTAGGGGGACAGGGTCCAACCATCTAAACACTGAAGCTTTCTTT | CSARGTGSNHLNTEAFF
16 | few | . | TRBJ2-6 | TRBV7-2 | TGTGCCAGCAGCTGGGGGACGCCGTCTGGGGCCAACGTCCTGACTTTC | CASSWGTPSGANVLTF
16 | few | TRBD2 | TRBJ2-5 | TRBV9 | TGTGCCAGCAGCGCGACTCTAGCGGGAGGAAAAGAGACCCAGTACTTC | CASSATLAGGKETQYF
16 | few | TRBD2 | TRBJ2-1 | TRBV27 | TGTGCCAGCAGTTTATGGGGAGGGTCCGCAAACAATGAGCAGTTCTTC | CASSLWGGSANNEQFF
15 | many | TRBD1 | TRBJ1-1 | TRBV3-1 | TGTGCCAGCAGCCAGAACAGGGGTGGGGACACTGAAGCTTTCTTT | CASSQNRGGDTEAFF
15 | . | TRBD1 | TRBJ1-1 | TRBV6-1 | TGTGCCAGCAGCCCTACCCTTTCCCGACAGGGGCAAGCTTTCTTT | CASSPTLSRQGQAFF